The next 10 T cell receptor beta chains were all read from a single sample in a study of control samples from healthy donors and cancer patients. Only in-frame clones appear in the TCRdb table, and some are missing; sequencing was by immunoSEQ multiplex PCR. The sample consists of some 140,000 clones, around 94% of them appearing once. Sequenced: PBMCs. The receptors were sampled from a man between 60 and 75 years old with colorectal cancer.

The V and J genes are TRBV28 and TRBJ1-5; 7 bases map to TRBD1. The CDR3 spans 16 residues. CDR1 and CDR2 from the germline V gene are MDHEN and SYDVKM. The V and J ends lost 4 bases and 5 bases, in that order; junction bases with no gene match: 11. Here the CDR3 reads CASSSPGGGVHQPQHF. The CDR3, as DNA: TGTGCCAGCAGTTCCCCGGGAGGGGGCGTGCATCAGCCCCAGCATTTT.

The chain has TRBV19 and TRBJ1-2; 7 bases align to TRBD1. This CDR3 has 15 amino acids. The V gene end was trimmed by 5 bases and the J gene end by 8 bases; junction bases not matched to a gene: 14. Germline CDR1 is LNHDA and CDR2 is SQIVND (reference sequence). CDR3 bases: TGTGCCAGTAGTGCCCGGCCCCAGGGGGGGCGCGGCTACACCTTC. Translated: CASSARPQGGRGYTF.

The chain uses TRBV24-1 and TRBJ2-2; 8 bases fit TRBD1. The CDR3 contains 16 residues. J was trimmed by 1 base and V by 4 bases; bases with no gene match: 4. Germline CDR1 reads KGHDR; CDR2 reads SFDVKD. CDR3 sequence (DNA): TGTGCCACCAGTGACCCCGACAGGGGGAACACCGGGGAGCTGTTTTTT. It yields the protein CATSDPDRGNTGELFF.

The rearrangement links TRBV14 to TRBJ2-5, with 9 nucleotides matching TRBD2. There are 15 residues in the CDR3. After removal of 1 base from V and 3 bases from J, the junction contained 3 bases not matched to a gene. Per germline, CDR1 SGHDN and CDR2 FVKESK. The CDR3 nucleotides read TGTGCCAGCAGCCAAGGAGCGGGGGGTAAAGAGACCCAGTACTTC. This encodes CASSQGAGGKETQYF.

The CDR3, as DNA: TGTGCCAGCAGTGGGGGTAAGCAGCCCCAGCATTTT. It specifies CASSGGKQPQHF. The chain carries TRBV12-3 or TRBV12-4 and TRBJ1-5; a possible D gene is TRBD1 (5 bases). Trimming removed 5 bases from V and 7 bases from J, with 9 bases in between. The CDR3 is made up of 12 amino acids.

V and J are TRBV5-6 and TRBJ1-3; D is uncertain. The V and J ends lost 4 bases and 0 bases respectively, with 11 bases between them. The CDR3 loop spans 15 amino acids. Germline CDR1 SGHDT, CDR2 YYEEEE. The CDR3 nucleotides read TGTGCCAGCAGCGGACGGAATCGCTCTGGAAACACCATATATTTT. Translating it yields CASSGRNRSGNTIYF. Supplemented by reference TRBV5-6 and TRBJ1-3, the full variable domain reads DAGVTQSPTHLIKTRGQQVTLRCSPKSGHDTVSWYQQALGQGPQFIFQYYEEEERQRGNFPDRFSGHQFPNYSSELNVNALLLGDSALYLCASSGRNRSGNTIYFGEGSWLTVV.

The chain combines TRBV13 with TRBJ2-5; 7 bases are a match to TRBD2. V lost 5 bases and J lost 7; bases outside the gene matches: 7. Germline CDR1 is PRHDT and CDR2 is FYEKMQ (reference sequence). CDR3 length equals 13 residues. CDR3 DNA: TGTGCCAGCAGCCGGGAGGTCCCAAGGACCCAGTACTTC. Translated: CASSREVPRTQYF.

The chain employs TRBV2 and TRBJ1-2; unclear D gene. Germline lookup yields CDR1 SNHLY and CDR2 FYNNEI. V lost 4 bases and J 4 bases, leaving 10 bases between the germline ends. The CDR3 is made up of 13 amino acids. The CDR3 DNA is TGTGCCAGCAGTGGACACCGCAGCTATGGCTACACCTTC. Amino acids: CASSGHRSYGYTF.

The V call is TRBV30, the J call TRBJ1-6; TRBD1 matches 9 bases. This CDR3 region has 17 residues. J gave up 5 bases and V 4 bases, and 12 bases lay outside the gene matches. Germline CDR1 reads GTSNPN; CDR2 reads SVGIG (reference sequence). CDR3 sequence (DNA): TGTGCCTGGACCGGGGACAGGGATTTTCTCAATAATTCACCCCTCCACTTT. This sequence encodes CAWTGDRDFLNNSPLHF. The whole variable domain, filled in from reference TRBV30 and TRBJ1-6, reads SQTIHQWPATLVQPVGSPLSLECTVEGTSNPNLYWYRQAAGRGLQLLFYSVGIGQISSEVPQNLSASRPQDRQFILSSKKLLLSDSGFYLCAWTGDRDFLNNSPLHFGNGTRLTVT.

The CDR3 DNA reads as TGTGCCAGCAGTTTCTGGGCGCCTGGGGCCAACGTCCTGACTTTC. It is translated as CASSFWAPGANVLTF. The chain uses TRBV27 and TRBJ2-6, with D unresolved. The CDR3 runs to 15 residues. Germline V lookup: CDR1 MNHEY, CDR2 SMNVEV (reference sequence). V lost 3 bases and J lost 2, with 8 bases in between. Filled out from reference TRBV27 and TRBJ2-6, the complete variable domain reads EAQVTQNPRYLITVTGKKLTVTCSQNMNHEYMSWYRQDPGLGLRQIYYSMNVEVTDKGDVPEGYKVSRKEKRNFPLILESPSPNQTSLYFCASSFWAPGANVLTFGAGSRLTVL.